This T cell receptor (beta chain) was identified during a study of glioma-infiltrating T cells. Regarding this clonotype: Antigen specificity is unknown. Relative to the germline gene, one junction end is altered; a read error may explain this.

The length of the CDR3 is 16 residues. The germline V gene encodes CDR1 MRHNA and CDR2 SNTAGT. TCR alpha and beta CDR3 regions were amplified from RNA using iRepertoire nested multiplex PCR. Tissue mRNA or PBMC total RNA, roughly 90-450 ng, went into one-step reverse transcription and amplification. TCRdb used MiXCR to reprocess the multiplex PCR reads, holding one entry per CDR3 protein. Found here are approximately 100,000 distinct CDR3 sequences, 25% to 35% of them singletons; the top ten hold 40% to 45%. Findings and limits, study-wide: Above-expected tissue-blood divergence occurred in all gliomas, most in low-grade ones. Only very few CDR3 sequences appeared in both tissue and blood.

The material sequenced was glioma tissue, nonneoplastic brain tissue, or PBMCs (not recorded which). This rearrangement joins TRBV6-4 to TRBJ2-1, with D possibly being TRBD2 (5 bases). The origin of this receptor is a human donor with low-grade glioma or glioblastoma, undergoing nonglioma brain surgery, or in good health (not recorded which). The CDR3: CASSPITGSSYNEQFF. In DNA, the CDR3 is TGTGCTAGCAGCCCCATAACGGGGAGCTCCTACAATGAGCAGTTCTTC.